The source of this T cell receptor beta chain is a study of cytomegalovirus exposure and HLA in healthy donors (dated by TCRdb to the late 2010s). Study-level background: According to an earlier analysis of several hundred of the donors, some 170 million T cells yielded some 120 million unique TCR beta sequences and about 300 Gb of sequence data. An early release covering approximately 600 HLA-typed donors comprised approximately 300 gigabases of sequencing data and around 80 million unique TCR sequences. The genetic ancestry cluster associated with self-reported Caucasian donors included about four fifths of the 398 genotyped donors. The aim of the study was to test whether cataloging public T cell receptors could identify signatures of past pathogen exposure. The T cell repertoires of several hundred subjects were profiled by immunosequencing and related to cytomegalovirus serostatus. In addition to the first cohort of around 670 subjects, a separate validation cohort of over 90 different subjects was used. The study combined high-throughput TCR immunosequencing, statistical association of individual TCRs with disease status, and machine learning to predict cytomegalovirus infection status. A later analysis re-analyzed previously published TCR beta repertoires from approximately 670 donors and added high-resolution HLA genotyping to study TCR occurrence patterns. Rather than drawing on any new phenotypic data, the later analysis identified candidate immune exposures from TCR beta sequences and the way those sequences occurred across donors. In an earlier analysis of a few hundred of the donors, high-throughput TCR beta sequencing was used to judge whether each TCR beta V gene segment behaved as functional or pseudogenic. Donor age, sex, ethnicity and CMV serostatus were collected together with the repertoire data. A later genetic analysis took genome-wide SNP genotypes for 398 of the 666 donors and used that subset as a discovery cohort. All discovery cohort repertoires had been generated on a single sequencing platform. Both class I and class II loci were covered by HLA typing, at four-digit resolution. The number of typed donors differed by locus: roughly 629-640 for A, B, C, DRB1 and DQB1; 522 for DQA1; 600 to 610 for DPA1; and about 470 for DPB1. About five DR-DQ haplotypes were treated as single units for association and clustering because of strong linkage in the cohort. On average, around 200,000 unique TCR beta nucleotide sequences were sequenced per donor among more than 350 genotyped donors of the cohort, with 15% to 20% of those sequences being non-productive. What the work shows at the level of the full study, not this receptor alone: V-gene and J-gene trimming of TCR beta chains was associated with a missense DCLRE1C variant in a later genetic analysis, and the association was replicated in an independent cohort. The authors suggested that the approach could potentially be extended to other disease states and immunological phenotypes. Some IMGT-functional V segments, including TRBV6-2 and TRBV6-3, could not be told apart with the 87-base-pair reads, so those segments were excluded. A later analysis found that most CMV-associated TCR beta chains appeared HLA-restricted, with HLA associations seemingly driven largely by CMV exposure. A further reported finding was that TCR beta sequences accurately predicted the HLA-A and HLA-B alleles for most subjects in the first cohort. At a false discovery rate of 0.05, a later analysis linked some 17,000 TCR beta sequences to specific HLA alleles. The classifier was reported to diagnose cytomegalovirus status with high specificity and sensitivity in both the original cohort and the validation cohort. Sequencing depth was assumed to be roughly uniform across donors in the presence/absence analyses, though that assumption may not hold. A later analysis reported that several top co-occurrence clusters appeared linked to parvovirus B19, influenza, CMV and Epstein-Barr virus. In vitro tests confirmed that a few of the cytomegalovirus-associated TCR beta chains recognize cytomegalovirus antigens. In a later genetic analysis, fewer N-insertions in productive TCRs were reported among donors in an Asian-associated ancestry cluster than the 666-donor mean. Because HLA typing was missing for some donors at each locus, association tests included only the typed subset. Most TCR sequences were observed very rarely across donors, whereas some public TCRs were present in many individuals. Assigning TCR associations to individual alleles was difficult when HLA alleles, especially DR and DQ, strongly co-occurred. A later analysis found that TCR association rates varied across HLA loci, with DRB1 alleles showing the most associated TCRs and HLA-C alleles the fewest. The only immune exposure information available for the cohort was CMV serostatus. Linkage disequilibrium might explain the correlated functional status among segregating V segments, but an unknown experimental factor could not be excluded. A group of highly shared sequence variants was considered likely to be a technical artifact of the sequencing pipeline. Broadly in line with IMGT annotations, most TCR beta V segments showed up in productive rearrangements about 90% or about 30% of the time in an earlier analysis of under 700 of the donors. In a later analysis, HLA-associated TCR beta chains showed more clonal expansion and lower generation probabilities than non-associated chains that were equally common. The earlier analysis of almost 600 of the donors excluded 15 to 20 rarely observed V segments, including chromosome 9 orphons, because counts were too low. This cohort had only TCR beta chains sequenced, and the lack of alpha or paired-chain data limited which features could be detected. A total of 150 to 200 TCR beta chains were listed by the study as associated with cytomegalovirus.

This clone was seen once. Its antigen is currently not known. Nothing much larger sits one base from this clone, and base qualities are not available. In total, 500 to 700 healthy bone marrow donors made up the cohort. Cohort members were all nominally healthy when sampled, although unrecorded immune exposures were likely present. The donor tested CMV seronegative and was one of the 352 seronegative cohort members. Every donor gave a peripheral blood sample, and the peripheral blood mononuclear cells from that sample were used for TCR beta sequencing. The Qiagen DNeasy Blood Extraction Kit was used to extract genomic DNA from the blood cell samples. Preparation of the library involved the immunoSEQ multiplex PCR assay. The multiplex PCR relied on a mix of 60 forward primers for TCR Vbeta segments and 13 reverse primers for TCR Jbeta segments. Amplification of the CDR3 region of rearranged TCR beta genes was performed with a multiplex PCR assay on genomic DNA. On the Illumina HiSeq System, the amplified TCR beta libraries were sequenced as 87-base-pair reads. Per the original workflow: A later analysis tallied 75 million to 85 million unique TCR beta chains across the 666 repertoires, and 10 million to 11 million of those chains were shared by two or more donors. A nearest-neighbor algorithm error-corrected the raw reads and collapsed the reads into unique sequences, merging closely related sequences to remove PCR and sequencing errors. Alignment of CDR3 sequences to IMGT reference sequences was used to assign V, D and J gene segments. For a sequence to be retained, a match of at least six nucleotides was required to both a V gene segment and a J gene segment. A rearrangement counted as productive if the CDR3 had no stop codons and remained in frame with V and J, and every other rearrangement counted as non-productive. CDR3 was defined by IMGT convention, running from the second conserved V-encoded cysteine to the conserved J-encoded phenylalanine. Sequences without an unambiguous match to a single V gene segment were excluded from the earlier analysis of several hundred of the donors. An earlier analysis of some 500 of the donors classified V segments as functional when productive rearrangements were above 56.7% and as segregating when the standard deviation between donors was above 5%. A statistical classification framework was built to diagnose cytomegalovirus status from the catalog of TCR beta chain sequences. In a later analysis, TCR nucleotide sequences were compared against IMGT/GENE-DB human TR gene sequences so that V and J genes could be assigned. The TCRdist pipeline was used in a later analysis to assign CDR3 sequences and most-parsimonious VDJ recombination scenarios. In a later analysis, each TCR beta chain was defined by its CDR3 amino acid sequence together with its V-gene family, and reads lacking a unique V-gene family were excluded. To address suspected cross-contamination and a sequencing artifact, a later analysis removed 450 to 700 highly shared, low-generation-probability nucleotide sequences. In a later analysis, a clonal expansion index for each public chain was calculated from normalized within-repertoire ranks of inferred template counts. A later analysis computed generation probabilities with a VDJ recombination model fitted to out-of-frame rearrangements, and checked the results against IGoR. Hypergeometric tests were used in a later analysis to score TCR-TCR, TCR-HLA and TCR-CMV co-occurrence, with a repertoire-size bias correction applied to the TCR pairs. False discovery rates were estimated in a later analysis by permuting HLA or CMV assignments 20 times. In a later analysis, co-occurring TCRs were grouped using DBSCAN, and TCRdist sequence similarity was added for clustering within HLA-allele-positive subsets. Co-occurrence clustering excluded repertoires with fewer than 30,000 or more than 120,000 public chains, plus five with anomalous nucleotide sharing. In its TCRdb copy, this immuneACCESS table keeps in-frame sequences only and misses some clones. Where compared with another copy, unresolved V genes explain less than half of these, and the others have no known cause. V, J and clone size reflect that table, while D and trimming were determined from the DNA. In this sample the table shows under 250,000 clones, 70% to 85% of which occur a single time. In total, the top ten clones hold about 3.8% of the sample.

From the cysteine through the phenylalanine, the CDR3 covers 15 amino acids. The retained sequence is limited to the CDR3, 45 bases, with the frame set at the first base. CDR1 and CDR2 are drawn from the germline V gene: SGHDT, YYEEEE. V loses 2 bases, J loses 5 bases, and the germline ends lie 13 bases apart. The clonotype comes from a male donor in good health and CMV-seronegative. Sequences were obtained from PBMCs. The chain couples TRBV5-6 to TRBJ2-2; TRBD2 is a weak D gene call, 5 bases matching. Read as DNA, the sequence is TGTGCCAGCAGCTTAGAGCGGAGAGGGACCGGGGAGCTGTTTTTT. Its translation is CASSLERRGTGELFF.